This TCR beta chain was profiled in a study of blood T cell repertoires in COVID-19. The wider study: The cDNA or gDNA used as material had been derived from T cells, B-cell-depleted T cells, or PBMCs.

Original handling: Reference gene primers were amplified, and this amplification served to estimate nucleated cell counts. Sequenced by immunoSEQ multiplex PCR; TCRdb stores in-frame clones only, minus some. Clonal size and the V and J genes are those of that table, whereas D and trimming came from the DNA. The sample lists about 120,000 clones, around 85% occurring once. V was clipped by 5 bases and J by 8 bases; unmatched bases: 7. Germline CDR1 reads MDHEN; CDR2 reads SYDVKM. This CDR3 region has 14 residues. This clone was observed a single time. What was sequenced was peripheral blood. This TCR was sampled from a human donor in a cohort sampled during active COVID-19. The V call is TRBV28, the J call TRBJ1-4; 8 positions match TRBD1. The chain's CDR3 is CASSTTGGIEKLFF. DNA for the CDR3: TGTGCCAGCAGTACCACAGGGGGGATCGAAAAACTGTTTTTT. Filled out from reference TRBV28 and TRBJ1-4, the complete variable domain reads DVKVTQSSRYLVKRTGEKVFLECVQDMDHENMFWYRQDPGLGLRLIYFSYDVKMKEKGDIPEGYSVSREKKERFSLILESASTNQTSMYLCASSTTGGIEKLFFGSGTQLSVL.